A selection of T cell receptor beta chains follows, all from one sample in a study of blood T cell repertoires in COVID-19. The table came from immunoSEQ multiplex PCR; TCRdb's copy has only in-frame clones and leaves some out. The table includes under 300,000 clones, 88% detected once. Source material: PBMCs or T cells enriched from blood (not recorded which). All receptors come from a woman aged 60 to 75 in a cohort exposed to, infected with or recovered from COVID-19 (not recorded which). The CDR3 runs from the conserved cysteine through the conserved F or W. D genes are given only for firm matches. Not every row has a clone size; where given, it reads once, few, many or a size class.

clone_size,v_call,d_call,j_call,cdr3_aa,cdr3_nt
-,TRBV19,TRBD2,TRBJ2-7,CASKRMASGSGYEQYF,TGTGCCAGTAAAAGGATGGCTAGCGGGAGTGGATACGAGCAGTACTTC
-,TRBV19,TRBD1,TRBJ2-7,CASSTPGQATYEQYF,TGTGCCAGTAGTACACCGGGACAGGCTACCTACGAGCAGTACTTC
-,TRBV27,-,TRBJ1-2,CASSNTGYPGYTF,TGTGCCAGCAGTAACACAGGGTACCCAGGCTACACCTTC
-,TRBV11-3,TRBD2,TRBJ2-1,CASSLAGVRDEQFF,TGTGCCAGCAGCCTAGCGGGAGTTAGGGATGAGCAGTTCTTC
-,TRBV12-1,-,TRBJ2-1,CASSFGSFWREGPGEQFF,TGTGCCAGCAGCTTTGGCTCTTTCTGGCGGGAGGGCCCGGGGGAGCAGTTCTTC
-,TRBV7-2,TRBD2,TRBJ2-1,CASSAPGLAGGREQFF,TGTGCCAGCAGCGCGCCGGGACTAGCGGGAGGGAGGGAGCAGTTCTTC
-,TRBV2,-,TRBJ1-6,CASMRDTLSPLHF,TGTGCCAGCATGAGGGACACCCTTTCACCCCTCCACTTT
-,TRBV28,TRBD2,TRBJ2-1,CASSPRLAGVFVDEQFF,TGTGCCAGCAGTCCCCGACTAGCGGGAGTCTTTGTGGATGAGCAGTTCTTC
-,TRBV28,-,TRBJ1-4,CASNPTGGVNEKLFF,TGTGCCAGCAACCCCACCGGGGGGGTAAATGAAAAACTGTTTTTT
-,TRBV6-2/TRBV6-3,TRBD2,TRBJ2-3,CASSYGFVAGATDTQYF,TGTGCCAGCAGTTACGGTTTCGTGGCGGGAGCCACAGATACGCAGTATTTT
-,TRBV9,TRBD2,TRBJ2-3,CASSVELAGGGSTQYF,TGTGCCAGCAGCGTAGAGTTAGCGGGAGGAGGGAGTACGCAGTATTTT
-,TRBV27,-,TRBJ2-1,CASSLRGWSYNEQFF,TGTGCCAGCAGTCTCCGGGGTTGGTCCTACAATGAGCAGTTCTTC
-,TRBV4-1,TRBD2,TRBJ2-1,CASSPRGVLAGVGEQFF,TGCGCCAGCAGCCCGCGGGGTGTACTAGCGGGAGTCGGCGAGCAGTTCTTC
-,TRBV19,-,TRBJ2-5,CASRPGTQETQYF,TGTGCCAGTAGGCCCGGGACTCAAGAGACCCAGTACTTC
-,TRBV28,-,TRBJ1-5,CASSSGLRGGNQPQHF,TGTGCCAGCAGCTCGGGCCTCAGGGGCGGGAATCAGCCCCAGCATTTT
-,TRBV9,-,TRBJ2-3,CASSVWDSTDTQYF,TGTGCCAGCAGCGTATGGGACTCCACAGATACGCAGTATTTT
few,TRBV24-1,-,TRBJ2-2,CATSGTAGSKTGELFF,TGTGCCACCTCTGGTACGGCGGGGTCAAAGACCGGGGAGCTGTTTTTT
-,TRBV7-3,-,TRBJ2-1,CASSFSGGKVDEQFF,TGTGCCAGCAGCTTTAGTGGGGGCAAGGTCGATGAGCAGTTCTTC